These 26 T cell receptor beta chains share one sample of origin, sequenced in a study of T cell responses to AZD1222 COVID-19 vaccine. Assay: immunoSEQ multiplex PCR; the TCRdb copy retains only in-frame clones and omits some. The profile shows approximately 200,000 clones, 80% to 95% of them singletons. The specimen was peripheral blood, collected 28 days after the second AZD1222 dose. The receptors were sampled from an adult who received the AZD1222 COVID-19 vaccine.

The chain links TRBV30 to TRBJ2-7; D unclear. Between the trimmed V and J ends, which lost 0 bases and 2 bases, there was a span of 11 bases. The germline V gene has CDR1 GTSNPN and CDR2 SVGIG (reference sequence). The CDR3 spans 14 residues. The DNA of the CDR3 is TGTGCCTGGAGTGTACGGTTCCGGCCCTACGAGCAGTACTTC. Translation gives CAWSVRFRPYEQYF.

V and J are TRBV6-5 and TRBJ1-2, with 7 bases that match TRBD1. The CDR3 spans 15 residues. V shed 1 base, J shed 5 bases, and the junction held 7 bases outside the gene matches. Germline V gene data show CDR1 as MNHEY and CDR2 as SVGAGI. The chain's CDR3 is CASSYWVGGVYGYTF. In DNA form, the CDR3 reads TGTGCCAGCAGTTACTGGGTAGGGGGCGTATATGGCTACACCTTC.

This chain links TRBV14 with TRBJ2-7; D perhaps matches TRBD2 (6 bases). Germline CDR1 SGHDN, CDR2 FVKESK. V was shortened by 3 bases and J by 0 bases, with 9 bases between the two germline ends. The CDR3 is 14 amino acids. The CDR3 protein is CASSHGGFSYEQYF. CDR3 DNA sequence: TGTGCCAGCAGCCATGGGGGGTTCTCCTACGAGCAGTACTTC.

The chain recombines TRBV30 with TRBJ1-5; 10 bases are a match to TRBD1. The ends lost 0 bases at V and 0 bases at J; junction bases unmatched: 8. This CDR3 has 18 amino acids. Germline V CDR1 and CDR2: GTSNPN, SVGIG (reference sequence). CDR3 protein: CAWSVWRQGAYSNQPQHF. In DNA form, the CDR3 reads TGTGCCTGGAGTGTATGGCGACAGGGGGCTTATAGCAATCAGCCCCAGCATTTT.

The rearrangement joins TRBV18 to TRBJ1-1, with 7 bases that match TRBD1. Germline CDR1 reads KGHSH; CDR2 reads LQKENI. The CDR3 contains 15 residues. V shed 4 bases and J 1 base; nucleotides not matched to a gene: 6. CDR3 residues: CASSQAGQRNTEAFF. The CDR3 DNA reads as TGTGCCAGCTCACAGGCGGGACAGCGGAACACTGAAGCTTTCTTT.

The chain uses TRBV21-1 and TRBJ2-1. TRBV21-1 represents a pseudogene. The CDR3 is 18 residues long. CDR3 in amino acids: CASSLRVGPKTTYNEQFF. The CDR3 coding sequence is TGTGCCAGCAGCCTACGGGTGGGCCCCAAAACCACCTACAATGAGCAGTTCTTC.

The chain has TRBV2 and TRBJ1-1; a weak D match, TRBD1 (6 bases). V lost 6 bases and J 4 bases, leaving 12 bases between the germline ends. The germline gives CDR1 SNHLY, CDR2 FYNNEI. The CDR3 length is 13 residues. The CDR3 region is CASRGGPGTEAFF. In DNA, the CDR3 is TGTGCCAGCAGAGGGGGTCCGGGCACTGAAGCTTTCTTT. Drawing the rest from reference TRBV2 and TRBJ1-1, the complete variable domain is EPEVTQTPSHQVTQMGQEVILRCVPISNHLYFYWYRQILGQKVEFLVSFYNNEISEKSEIFDDQFSVERPDGSNFTLKIRSTKLEDSAMYFCASRGGPGTEAFFGQGTRLTVV.

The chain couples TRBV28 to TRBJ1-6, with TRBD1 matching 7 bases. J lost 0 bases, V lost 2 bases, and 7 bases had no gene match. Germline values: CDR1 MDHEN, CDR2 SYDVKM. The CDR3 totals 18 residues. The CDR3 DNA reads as TGTGCCAGCAGTTTAAGGGGGCTGGGAGGCTCCTATAATTCACCCCTCCACTTT. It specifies CASSLRGLGGSYNSPLHF.

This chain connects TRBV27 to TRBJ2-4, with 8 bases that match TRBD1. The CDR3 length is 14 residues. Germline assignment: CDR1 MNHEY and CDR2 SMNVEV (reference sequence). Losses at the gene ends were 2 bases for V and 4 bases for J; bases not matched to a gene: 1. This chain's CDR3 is CASSLRQGKNIQYF. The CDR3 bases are TGTGCCAGCAGTTTAAGACAGGGGAAAAACATTCAGTACTTC.

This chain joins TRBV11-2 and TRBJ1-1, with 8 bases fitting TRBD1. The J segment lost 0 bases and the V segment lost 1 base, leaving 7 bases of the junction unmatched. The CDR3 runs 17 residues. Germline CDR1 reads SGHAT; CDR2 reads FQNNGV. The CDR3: CASSLVTSGGVNTEAFF. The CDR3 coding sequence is TGTGCCAGCAGCTTAGTAACCTCAGGGGGCGTGAACACTGAAGCTTTCTTT.

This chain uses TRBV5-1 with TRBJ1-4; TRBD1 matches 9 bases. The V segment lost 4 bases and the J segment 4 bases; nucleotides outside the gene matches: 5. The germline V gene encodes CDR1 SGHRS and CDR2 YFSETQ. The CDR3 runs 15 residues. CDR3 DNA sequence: TGCGCCAGCAGCCTAGGGGACAGGGTTAATGAAAAACTGTTTTTT. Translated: CASSLGDRVNEKLFF.

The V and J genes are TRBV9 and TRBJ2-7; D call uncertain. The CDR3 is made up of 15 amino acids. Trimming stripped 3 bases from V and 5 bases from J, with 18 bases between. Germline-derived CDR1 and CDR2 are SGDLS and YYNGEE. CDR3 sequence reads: CASSASGLRRDEQYF. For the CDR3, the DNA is TGTGCCAGCAGCGCATCCGGGCTCCGTAGGGACGAGCAGTACTTC.

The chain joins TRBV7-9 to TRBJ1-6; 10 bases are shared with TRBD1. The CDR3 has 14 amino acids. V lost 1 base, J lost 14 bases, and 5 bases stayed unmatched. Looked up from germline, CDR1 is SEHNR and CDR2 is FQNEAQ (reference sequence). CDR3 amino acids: CASSLDGQGVSLHF. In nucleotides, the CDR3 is TGTGCCAGCAGCTTAGACGGACAGGGGGTCTCCCTCCACTTT. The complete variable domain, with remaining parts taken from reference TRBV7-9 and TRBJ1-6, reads DTGVSQNPRHKITKRGQNVTFRCDPISEHNRLYWYRQTLGQGPEFLTYFQNEAQLEKSRLLSDRFSAERPKGSFSTLEIQRTEQGDSAMYLCASSLDGQGVSLHFGNGTRLTVT.

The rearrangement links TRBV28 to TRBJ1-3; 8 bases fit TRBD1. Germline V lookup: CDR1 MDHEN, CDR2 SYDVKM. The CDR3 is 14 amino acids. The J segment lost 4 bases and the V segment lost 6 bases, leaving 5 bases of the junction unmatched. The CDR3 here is CASRSGGEGNTIYF. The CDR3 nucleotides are TGTGCCAGCAGATCAGGGGGCGAAGGAAACACCATATATTTT.

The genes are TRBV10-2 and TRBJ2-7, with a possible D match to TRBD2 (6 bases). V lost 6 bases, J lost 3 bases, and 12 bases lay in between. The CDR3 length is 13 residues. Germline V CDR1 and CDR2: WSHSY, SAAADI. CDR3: CASSPAGLYEQYF. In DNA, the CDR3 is TGCGCCAGCAGCCCAGCGGGCCTCTACGAGCAGTACTTC.

CDR3: CASEDRNTEAFF. CDR3 nucleotide sequence: TGTGCCAGCGAGGACAGGAACACTGAAGCTTTCTTT. This sequence joins TRBV28 and TRBJ1-1; perhaps TRBD1 as D (6 bases). Germline V gene lookup returns CDR1 MDHEN and CDR2 SYDVKM. This CDR3 is 12 amino acids long. The germline V and J ends were trimmed by 8 bases and 1 base, with 8 bases remaining between them.

CDR3 sequence reads: CASSLGGREQYF. CDR3 nucleotide sequence: TGTGCCAGCAGCTTAGGGGGACGGGAGCAGTACTTC. The chain joins TRBV7-2 to TRBJ2-7; D may correspond to TRBD1 or TRBD2 (5 bases each). The V and J ends lost 1 base and 7 bases respectively, with 8 bases between them. Germline CDR1 reads SGHTA; CDR2 reads FQGNSA. CDR3 length: 12 residues.

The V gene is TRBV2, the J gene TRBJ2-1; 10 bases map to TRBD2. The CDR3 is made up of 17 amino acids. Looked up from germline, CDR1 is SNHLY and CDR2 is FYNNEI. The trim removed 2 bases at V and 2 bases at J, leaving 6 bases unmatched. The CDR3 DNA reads TGTGCCAGCAGTGAAAGACTAGCGGGCCTTACCTACAATGAGCAGTTCTTC. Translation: CASSERLAGLTYNEQFF.

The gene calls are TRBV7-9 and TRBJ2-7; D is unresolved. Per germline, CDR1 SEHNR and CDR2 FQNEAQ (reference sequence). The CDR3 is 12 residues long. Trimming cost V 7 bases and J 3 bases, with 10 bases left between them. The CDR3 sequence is CASTIGGYEQYF. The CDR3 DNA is TGTGCCAGCACCATAGGCGGCTACGAGCAGTACTTC.

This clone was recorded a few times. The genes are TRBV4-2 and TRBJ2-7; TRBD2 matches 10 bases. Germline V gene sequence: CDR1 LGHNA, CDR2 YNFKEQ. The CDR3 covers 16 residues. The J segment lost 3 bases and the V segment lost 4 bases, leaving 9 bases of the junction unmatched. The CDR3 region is CASSPASGSSGYEQYF. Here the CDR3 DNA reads TGTGCCAGCAGCCCGGCTAGCGGGAGTTCCGGCTACGAGCAGTACTTC.

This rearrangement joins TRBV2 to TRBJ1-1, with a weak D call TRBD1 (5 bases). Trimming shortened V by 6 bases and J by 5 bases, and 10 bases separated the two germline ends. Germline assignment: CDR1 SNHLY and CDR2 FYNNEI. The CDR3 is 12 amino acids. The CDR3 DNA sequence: TGTGCCAGCAGGCGGGACGGGACTGAAGCTTTCTTT. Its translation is CASRRDGTEAFF.

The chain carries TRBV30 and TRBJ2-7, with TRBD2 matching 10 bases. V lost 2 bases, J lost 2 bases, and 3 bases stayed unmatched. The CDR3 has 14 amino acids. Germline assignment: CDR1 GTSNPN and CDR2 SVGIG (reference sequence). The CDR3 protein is CAWSRTSGPYEQYF. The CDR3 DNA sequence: TGTGCCTGGAGTCGGACTAGCGGCCCCTACGAGCAGTACTTC.

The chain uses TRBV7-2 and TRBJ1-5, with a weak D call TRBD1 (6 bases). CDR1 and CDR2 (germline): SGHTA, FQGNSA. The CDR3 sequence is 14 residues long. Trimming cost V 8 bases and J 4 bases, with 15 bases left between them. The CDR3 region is CASAVEGGNQPQHF. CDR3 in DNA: TGTGCCAGCGCCGTCGAAGGGGGTAATCAGCCCCAGCATTTT.

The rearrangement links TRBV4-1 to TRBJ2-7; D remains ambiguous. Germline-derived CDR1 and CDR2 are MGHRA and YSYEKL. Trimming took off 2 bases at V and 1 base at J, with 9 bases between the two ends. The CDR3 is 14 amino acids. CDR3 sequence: CASSQTSFSYEQYF. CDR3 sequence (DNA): TGCGCCAGCAGCCAAACATCATTTTCCTACGAGCAGTACTTC.

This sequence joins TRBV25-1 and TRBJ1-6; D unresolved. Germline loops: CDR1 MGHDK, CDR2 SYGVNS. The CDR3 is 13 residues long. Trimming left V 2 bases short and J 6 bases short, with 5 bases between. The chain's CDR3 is CASSEPGNSPLHF. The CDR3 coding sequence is TGTGCCAGCAGTGAACCGGGTAATTCACCCCTCCACTTT.

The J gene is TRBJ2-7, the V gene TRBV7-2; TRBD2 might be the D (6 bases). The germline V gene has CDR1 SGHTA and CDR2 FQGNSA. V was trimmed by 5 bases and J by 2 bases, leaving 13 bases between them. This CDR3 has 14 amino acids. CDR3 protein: CASSRTIGAYEQYF. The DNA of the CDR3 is TGTGCCAGCAGCCGGACTATTGGGGCCTACGAGCAGTACTTC.